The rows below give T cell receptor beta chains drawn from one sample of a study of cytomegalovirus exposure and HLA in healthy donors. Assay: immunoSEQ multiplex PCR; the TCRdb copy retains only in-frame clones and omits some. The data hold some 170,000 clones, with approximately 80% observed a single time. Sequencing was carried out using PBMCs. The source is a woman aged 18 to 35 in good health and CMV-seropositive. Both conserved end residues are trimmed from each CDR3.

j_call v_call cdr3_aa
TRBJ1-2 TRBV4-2 ASSQDFGADYGYT
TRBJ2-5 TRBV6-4 ASSPKSGGQETQY
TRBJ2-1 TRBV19 ASSNHERLNEQF
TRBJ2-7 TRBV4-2 ASSRDVTRGASGGSIYEQY
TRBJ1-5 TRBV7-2 ASSLGGTGGREH
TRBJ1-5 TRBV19 ASTSDRYYQPQH
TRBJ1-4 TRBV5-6 ASSPGGNGVVEKLF
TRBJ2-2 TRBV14 ASSWGRTGELF
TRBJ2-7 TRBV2 ASSWDSGAEQY
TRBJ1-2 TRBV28 ASGREGSYGYT
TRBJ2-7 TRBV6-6 ASSYADSYEQY
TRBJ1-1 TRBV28 ASSFRGSGAF
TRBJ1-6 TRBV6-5 ASSPPGQGSSPLH
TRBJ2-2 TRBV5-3 ARSWSEGRGTGELF
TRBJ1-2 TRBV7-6 ASSMGRLYGYT
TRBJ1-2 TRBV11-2 ASTSGGQSYGYT
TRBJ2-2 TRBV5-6 ASSLWGLLNTGELF
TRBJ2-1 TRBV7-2 ASSFLASGGRANEQF
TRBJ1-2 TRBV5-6 ASSGVSNYGYT
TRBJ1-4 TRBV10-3 AIRRGAGEEKLF
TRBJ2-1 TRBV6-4 ASSDFAYNEQF
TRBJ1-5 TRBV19 ASSILEGGNQPQH
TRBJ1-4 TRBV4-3 ASSQDLVRGSNEKLF
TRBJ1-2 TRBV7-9 ASSLGRGSYYGYT
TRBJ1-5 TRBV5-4 ASSLAGASNQPQH
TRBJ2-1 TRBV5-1 ASSSLGGGVYNEQF
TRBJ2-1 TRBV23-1 ASSPTLEGGSSYNEQF
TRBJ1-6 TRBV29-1 SVRMQGANSPLH
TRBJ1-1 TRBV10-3 AIIKDRGNTEAF
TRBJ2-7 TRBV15 ATSRGQPYEQY
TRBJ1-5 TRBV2 ATPLGSQPQH
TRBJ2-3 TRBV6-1 ASSRLVGGSDTQY
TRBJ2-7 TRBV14 ASSQQFAGAGEQY
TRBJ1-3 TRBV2 ASSDATPDSGNTIY
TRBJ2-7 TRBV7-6 ASSLAGRSYEQY
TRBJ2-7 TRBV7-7 ASSPQTGSSYEQY
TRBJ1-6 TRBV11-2 ASTSQGTDNSPLH
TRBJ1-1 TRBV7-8 ASDPQTGYTEAF
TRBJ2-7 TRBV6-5 AISGRGASYEQY
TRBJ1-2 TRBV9 ASSRGYGYT
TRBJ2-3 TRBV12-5 ASGLGTGVGDTQY
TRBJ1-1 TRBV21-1 ASSKGFSGGFNTEAF
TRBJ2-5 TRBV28 ASKENAAQY
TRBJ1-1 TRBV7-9 ASSLHRTNTEAF
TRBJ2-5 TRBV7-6 ASSLALTGGQETQY
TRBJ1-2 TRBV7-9 ASSPYAYRGYGYT
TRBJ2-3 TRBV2 ASSAQRGPLSTDTQY
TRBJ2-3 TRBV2 ASLLDRGRDTQY
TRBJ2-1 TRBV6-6 ASRDSYNEQF
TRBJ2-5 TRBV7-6 ASSSASGGFETQY